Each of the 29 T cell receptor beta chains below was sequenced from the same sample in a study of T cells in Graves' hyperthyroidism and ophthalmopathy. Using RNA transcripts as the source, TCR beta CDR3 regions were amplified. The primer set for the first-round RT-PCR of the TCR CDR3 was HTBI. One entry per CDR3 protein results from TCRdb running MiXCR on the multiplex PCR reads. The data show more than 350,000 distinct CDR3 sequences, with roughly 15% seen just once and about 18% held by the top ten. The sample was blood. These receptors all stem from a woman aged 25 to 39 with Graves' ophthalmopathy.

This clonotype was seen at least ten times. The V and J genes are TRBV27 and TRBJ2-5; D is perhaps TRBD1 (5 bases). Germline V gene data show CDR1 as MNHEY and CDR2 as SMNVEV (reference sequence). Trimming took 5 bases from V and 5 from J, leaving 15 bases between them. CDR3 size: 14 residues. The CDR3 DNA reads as TGTGCCAGCAGTAACAGGTCGCGTTGGGAGACCCAGTACTTC. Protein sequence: CASSNRSRWETQYF.

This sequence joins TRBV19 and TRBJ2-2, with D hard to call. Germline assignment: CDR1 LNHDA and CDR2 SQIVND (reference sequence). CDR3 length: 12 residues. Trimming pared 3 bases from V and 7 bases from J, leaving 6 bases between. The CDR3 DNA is TGTGCCAGTAGTATCCCTGACGGGGAGCTGTTTTTT. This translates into CASSIPDGELFF.

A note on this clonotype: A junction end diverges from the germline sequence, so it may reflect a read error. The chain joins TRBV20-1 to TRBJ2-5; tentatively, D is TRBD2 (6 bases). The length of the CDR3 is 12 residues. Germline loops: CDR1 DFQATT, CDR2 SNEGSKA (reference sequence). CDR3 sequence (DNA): TGCAGTGCTAGTAGCGGTGCCTTGGCCCAGCACTTC. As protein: CSASSGALAQHF.

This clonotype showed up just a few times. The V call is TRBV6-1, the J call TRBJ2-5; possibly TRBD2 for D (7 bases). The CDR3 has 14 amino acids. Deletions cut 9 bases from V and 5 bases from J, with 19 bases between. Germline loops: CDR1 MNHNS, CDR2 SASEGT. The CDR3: CASRTRGGRETQYF. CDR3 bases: TGTGCCAGTAGAACGAGGGGGGGGAGGGAGACCCAGTACTTC.

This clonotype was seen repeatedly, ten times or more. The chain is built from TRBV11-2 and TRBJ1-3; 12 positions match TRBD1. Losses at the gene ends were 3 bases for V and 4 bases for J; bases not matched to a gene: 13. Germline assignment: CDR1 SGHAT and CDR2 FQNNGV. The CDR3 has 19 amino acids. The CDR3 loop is CASSFLGTGGFGVGNTIYF. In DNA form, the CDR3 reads TGTGCCAGCAGCTTTCTCGGGACAGGGGGCTTCGGAGTGGGAAACACCATATATTTT.

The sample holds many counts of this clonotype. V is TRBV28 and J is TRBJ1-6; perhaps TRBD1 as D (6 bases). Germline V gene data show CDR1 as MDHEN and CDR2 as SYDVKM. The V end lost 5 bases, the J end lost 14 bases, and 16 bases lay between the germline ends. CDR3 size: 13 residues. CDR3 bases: TGTGCCAGCAGTGATAGGGGGGTGTCTACCCTCCACTTT. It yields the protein CASSDRGVSTLHF.

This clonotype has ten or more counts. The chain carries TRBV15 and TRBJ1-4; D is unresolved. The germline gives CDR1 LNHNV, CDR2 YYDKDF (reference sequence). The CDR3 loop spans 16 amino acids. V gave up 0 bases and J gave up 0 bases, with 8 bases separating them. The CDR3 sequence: CATSRDRTATNEKLFF. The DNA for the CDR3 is TGTGCCACCAGCAGAGATAGGACGGCAACTAATGAAAAACTGTTTTTT.

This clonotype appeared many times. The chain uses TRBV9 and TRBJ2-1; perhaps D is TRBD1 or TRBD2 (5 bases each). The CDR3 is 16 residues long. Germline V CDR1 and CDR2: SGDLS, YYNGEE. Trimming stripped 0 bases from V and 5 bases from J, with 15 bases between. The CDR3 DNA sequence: TGTGCCAGCAGCGTAGGGTCACGGGACCGGCACAATGAGCAGTTCTTC. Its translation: CASSVGSRDRHNEQFF.

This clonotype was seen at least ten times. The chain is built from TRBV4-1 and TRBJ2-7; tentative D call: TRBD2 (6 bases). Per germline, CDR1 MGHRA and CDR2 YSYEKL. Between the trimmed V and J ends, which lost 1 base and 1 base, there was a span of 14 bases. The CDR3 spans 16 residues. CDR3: CASSQVGLHLSYEQYF. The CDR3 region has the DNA TGCGCCAGCAGCCAAGTGGGACTCCACCTATCCTACGAGCAGTACTTC.

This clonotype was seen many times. CDR3 sequence: CASTLSSGGAVEQFF. The CDR3, as DNA: TGTGCCAGCACCCTCTCTAGCGGGGGGGCCGTTGAGCAGTTCTTC. J is TRBJ2-1 and V is TRBV6-1, with 12 bases that match TRBD2. This CDR3 spans 15 amino acids. Germline loops: CDR1 MNHNS, CDR2 SASEGT. V gave up 7 bases and J gave up 9 bases; unmatched junction bases: 10.

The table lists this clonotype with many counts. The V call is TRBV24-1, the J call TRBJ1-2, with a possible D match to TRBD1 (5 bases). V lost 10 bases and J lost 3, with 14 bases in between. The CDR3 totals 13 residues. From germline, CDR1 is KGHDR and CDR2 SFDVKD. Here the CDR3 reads CATSTGAYYGYTF. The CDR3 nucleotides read TGTGCCACGTCGACCGGGGCGTACTATGGCTACACCTTC.

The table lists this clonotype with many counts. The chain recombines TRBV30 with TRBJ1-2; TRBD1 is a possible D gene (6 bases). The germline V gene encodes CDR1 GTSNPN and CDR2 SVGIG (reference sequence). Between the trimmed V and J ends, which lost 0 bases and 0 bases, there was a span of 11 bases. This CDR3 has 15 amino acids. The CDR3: CAWSVLTGANYGYTF. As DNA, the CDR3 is TGTGCCTGGAGTGTACTGACAGGAGCTAACTATGGCTACACCTTC.

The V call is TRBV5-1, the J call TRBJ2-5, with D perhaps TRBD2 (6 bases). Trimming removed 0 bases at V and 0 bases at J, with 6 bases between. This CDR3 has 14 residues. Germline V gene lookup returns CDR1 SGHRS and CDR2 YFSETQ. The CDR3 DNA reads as TGCGCCAGCAGCTTGGGGACTAACCAAGAGACCCAGTACTTC. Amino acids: CASSLGTNQETQYF.

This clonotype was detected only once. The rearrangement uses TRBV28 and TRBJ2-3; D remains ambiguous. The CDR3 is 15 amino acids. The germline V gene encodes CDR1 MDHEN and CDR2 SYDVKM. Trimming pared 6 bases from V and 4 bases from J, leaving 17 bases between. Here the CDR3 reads CASRDPGLYADTQYF. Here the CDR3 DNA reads TGTGCCAGCAGAGATCCGGGTCTCTATGCAGATACGCAGTATTTT.

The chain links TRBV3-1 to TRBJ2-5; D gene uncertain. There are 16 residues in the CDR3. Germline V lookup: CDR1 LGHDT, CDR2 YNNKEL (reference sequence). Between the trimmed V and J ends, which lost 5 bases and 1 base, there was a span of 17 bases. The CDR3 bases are TGTGCCAGCAGCTTCACCTTGGACGGGCCCCAAGAGACCCAGTACTTC. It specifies CASSFTLDGPQETQYF.

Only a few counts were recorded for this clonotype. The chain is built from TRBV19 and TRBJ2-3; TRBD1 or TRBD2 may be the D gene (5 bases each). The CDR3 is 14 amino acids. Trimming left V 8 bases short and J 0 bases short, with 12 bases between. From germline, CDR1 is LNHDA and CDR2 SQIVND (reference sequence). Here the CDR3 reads CASVSRDSTDTQYF. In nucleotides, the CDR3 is TGTGCCAGTGTCTCCCGGGACAGCACAGATACGCAGTATTTT.

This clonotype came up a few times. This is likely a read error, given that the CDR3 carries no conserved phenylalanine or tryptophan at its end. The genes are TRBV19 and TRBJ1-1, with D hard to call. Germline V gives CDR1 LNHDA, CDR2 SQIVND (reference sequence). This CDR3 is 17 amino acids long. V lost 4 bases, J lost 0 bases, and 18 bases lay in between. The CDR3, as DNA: TGTGCCAGTAGTACCTCGACTTTCGGGATTGTGAACACTGAAGCTTTCCTT. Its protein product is CASSTSTFGIVNTEAFL.

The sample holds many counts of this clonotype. CDR3 amino acids: CASSLIFGDGYTF. For the CDR3, the DNA is TGTGCCAGCAGCTTGATTTTCGGGGATGGCTACACCTTC. J is TRBJ1-2 and V is TRBV7-9; D is ambiguous. The CDR3 runs to 13 residues. V was clipped by 3 bases and J by 6 bases, with 11 bases between them. Germline loops: CDR1 SEHNR, CDR2 FQNEAQ (reference sequence).

CDR3 sequence reads: CASSSEGGQGWHEQYF. The DNA for the CDR3 is TGTGCCAGCAGCTCGGAGGGGGGACAGGGTTGGCACGAGCAGTACTTC. The gene calls are TRBV13 and TRBJ2-7; 9 bases align to TRBD1. The CDR3 length is 16 residues. CDR1 is PRHDT, CDR2 FYEKMQ, per germline (reference sequence). The V segment lost 4 bases and the J segment 5 bases; nucleotides outside the gene matches: 12.

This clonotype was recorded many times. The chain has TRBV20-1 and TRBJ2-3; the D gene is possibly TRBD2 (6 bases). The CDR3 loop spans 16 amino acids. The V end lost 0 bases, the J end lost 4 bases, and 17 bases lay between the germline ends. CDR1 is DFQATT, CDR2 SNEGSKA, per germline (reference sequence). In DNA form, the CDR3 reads TGCAGTGCTAGAGATGTTCGCGGGGTGCTCGCAGATACGCAGTATTTT. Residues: CSARDVRGVLADTQYF.

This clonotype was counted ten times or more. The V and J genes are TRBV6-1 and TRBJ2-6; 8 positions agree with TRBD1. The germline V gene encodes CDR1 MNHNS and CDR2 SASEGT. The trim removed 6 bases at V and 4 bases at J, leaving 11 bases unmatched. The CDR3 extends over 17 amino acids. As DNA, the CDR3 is TGTGCCAGCAGCACTACAGGGGGTATTAGCGGGGCCAACGTCCTGACTTTC. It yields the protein CASSTTGGISGANVLTF.

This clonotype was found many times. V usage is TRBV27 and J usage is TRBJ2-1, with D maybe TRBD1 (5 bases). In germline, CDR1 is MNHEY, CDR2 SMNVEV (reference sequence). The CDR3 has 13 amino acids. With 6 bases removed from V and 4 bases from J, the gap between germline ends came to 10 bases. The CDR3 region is CASSGTGYNEQFF. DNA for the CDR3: TGTGCCAGCAGCGGTACAGGATACAATGAGCAGTTCTTC.

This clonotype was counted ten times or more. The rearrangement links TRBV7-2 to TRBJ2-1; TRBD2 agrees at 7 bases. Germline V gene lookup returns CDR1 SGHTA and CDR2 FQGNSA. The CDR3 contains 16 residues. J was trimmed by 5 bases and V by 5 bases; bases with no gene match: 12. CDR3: CASSLRTRSLDNEQFF. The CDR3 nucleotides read TGTGCCAGCAGCCTCAGGACTAGAAGCTTGGACAATGAGCAGTTCTTC. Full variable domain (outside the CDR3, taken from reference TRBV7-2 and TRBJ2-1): GAGVSQSPSNKVTEKGKDVELRCDPISGHTALYWYRQSLGQGLEFLIYFQGNSAPDKSGLPSDRFSAERTGGSVSTLTIQRTQQEDSAVYLCASSLRTRSLDNEQFFGPGTRLTVL.

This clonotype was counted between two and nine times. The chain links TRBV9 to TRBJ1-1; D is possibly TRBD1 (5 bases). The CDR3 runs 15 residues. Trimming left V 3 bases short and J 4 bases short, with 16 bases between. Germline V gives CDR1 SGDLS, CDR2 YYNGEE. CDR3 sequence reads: CASSGIRDGGTEAFF. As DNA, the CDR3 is TGTGCCAGCAGCGGCATCAGGGATGGCGGCACTGAAGCTTTCTTT.

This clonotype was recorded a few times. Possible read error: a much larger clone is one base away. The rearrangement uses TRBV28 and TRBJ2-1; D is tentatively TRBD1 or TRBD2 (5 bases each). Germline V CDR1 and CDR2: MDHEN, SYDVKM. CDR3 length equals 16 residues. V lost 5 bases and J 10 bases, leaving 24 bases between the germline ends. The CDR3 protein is CASSAVAGTYNEEQFF. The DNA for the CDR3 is TGTGCCAGCAGTGCCGTAGCAGGGACCTACAATGAGGAGCAGTTCTTC.

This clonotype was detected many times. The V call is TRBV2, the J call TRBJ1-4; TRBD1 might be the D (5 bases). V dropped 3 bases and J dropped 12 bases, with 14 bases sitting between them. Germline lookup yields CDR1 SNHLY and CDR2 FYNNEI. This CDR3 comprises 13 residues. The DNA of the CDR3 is TGTGCCAGCAGTGACACGGCGGACAAGGAACTGTTTTTT. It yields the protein CASSDTADKELFF.

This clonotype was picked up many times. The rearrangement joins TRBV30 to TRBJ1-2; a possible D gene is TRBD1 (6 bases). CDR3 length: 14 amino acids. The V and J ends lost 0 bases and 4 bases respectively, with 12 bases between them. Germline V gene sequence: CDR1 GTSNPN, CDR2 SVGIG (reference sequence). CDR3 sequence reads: CAWSVRGFGYGYTF. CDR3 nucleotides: TGTGCCTGGAGTGTAAGGGGGTTCGGCTATGGCTACACCTTC. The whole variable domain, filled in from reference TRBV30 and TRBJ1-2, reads SQTIHQWPATLVQPVGSPLSLECTVEGTSNPNLYWYRQAAGRGLQLLFYSVGIGQISSEVPQNLSASRPQDRQFILSSKKLLLSDSGFYLCAWSVRGFGYGYTFGSGTRLTVV.

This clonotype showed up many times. The CDR3 DNA is TGCGCCAGCAGCGAAATCATAGGCAATCAGCCCCAGCATTTT. Its protein product is CASSEIIGNQPQHF. The V gene is TRBV10-2, the J gene TRBJ1-5, with D uncertain. The CDR3 is made up of 14 amino acids. Looked up from germline, CDR1 is WSHSY and CDR2 is SAAADI. Trimming took 6 bases from V and 2 from J, leaving 11 bases between them.

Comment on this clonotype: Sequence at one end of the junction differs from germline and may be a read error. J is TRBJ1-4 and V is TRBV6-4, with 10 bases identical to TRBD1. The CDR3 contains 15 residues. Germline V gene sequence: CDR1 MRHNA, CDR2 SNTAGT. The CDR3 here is CANSPGQGFAEKLFF. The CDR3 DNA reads TGTGCCAACAGTCCGGGACAGGGGTTTGCTGAAAAACTGTTTTTT.